The present T cell receptor (beta chain) was sequenced within a study of T cells in Graves' hyperthyroidism and ophthalmopathy. This CDR3 is built from 14 residues. Germline-derived CDR1 and CDR2 are DFQATT and SNEGSKA (reference sequence). Trimming left V 3 bases short and J 5 bases short, with 16 bases between. The CDR3 regions of TCR beta were amplified from RNA transcripts. The TCR CDR3 was amplified in a first-round RT-PCR using the HTBI primer set. TCRdb ran MiXCR on the multiplex PCR reads and lists one entry per CDR3 protein. Seen here are about 420,000 distinct CDR3 sequences, about a sixth observed once, and the top ten hold approximately 8%.

The clonotype originates from a woman aged 18-30 years with Graves' hyperthyroidism. Sequencing was carried out using blood. The chain carries TRBV20-1 and TRBJ2-5; a weak D match, TRBD1 (6 bases). CDR3 protein: CSASDLGGFETQYF. CDR3 nucleotides: TGCAGTGCTAGCGACTTAGGGGGATTCGAGACCCAGTACTTC.